The sequence of this T cell receptor beta chain was determined in a study of cytomegalovirus exposure and HLA in healthy donors. Study at large: The platform used for the 120 validation repertoires matched that of the roughly 630 first-cohort repertoires, a later analysis reported.

Whole-study results and caveats: The investigators catalogued 150 to 200 TCR beta chains as cytomegalovirus-associated.

Turning to this clone: Its target is unknown.

V gave up 5 bases and J gave up 9 bases; unmatched junction bases: 12. Germline V CDR1 and CDR2: SGDLS, YYNGEE. The CDR3 covers 15 residues. The repertoire was sequenced with immunoSEQ multiplex PCR; TCRdb's copy has only in-frame clones and lacks some. The sample includes about 63,000 clones, 85% to 95% of them seen just once. The chain couples TRBV9 to TRBJ2-1; 9 bases are shared with TRBD1. This receptor was obtained from a woman younger than 35 in good health and CMV-seropositive. Specimen: PBMCs. This chain's CDR3 is CASSGGDRVVGEQFF. The CDR3 bases are TGTGCCAGCAGTGGAGGGGACAGGGTTGTTGGTGAGCAGTTCTTC. Based on the CDR3 plus reference TRBV9 and TRBJ2-1, the full variable domain is DSGVTQTPKHLITATGQRVTLRCSPRSGDLSVYWYQQSLDQGLQFLIQYYNGEERAKGNILERFSAQQFPDLHSELNLSSLELGDSALYFCASSGGDRVVGEQFFGPGTRLTVL.